The 15 T cell receptor beta chains below were found in one sample sequenced in a study of T cell responses to AZD1222 COVID-19 vaccine. Only in-frame clones appear in the TCRdb table, and some are missing; sequencing was by immunoSEQ multiplex PCR. Of 130,000 to 150,000 clones in the sample, about 90% were seen once. The sample here was peripheral blood, taken on day 0 of AZD1222 vaccination. These receptors all come from an adult in good health.

The chain couples TRBV6-4 to TRBJ2-2; D could derive from TRBD1 or TRBD2 (5 bases each). Germline V lookup: CDR1 MRHNA, CDR2 SNTAGT. V was pared by 0 bases and J by 0 bases, with 8 bases between. The CDR3 runs 16 residues. As DNA, the CDR3 is TGTGCCAGCAGTGACTCGGGGGATTCGAACACCGGGGAGCTGTTTTTT. Amino acid sequence: CASSDSGDSNTGELFF.

The V gene is TRBV5-6, the J gene TRBJ1-4; no clear D. The germline CDR1 and CDR2 sequences are SGHDT and YYEEEE. V was clipped by 0 bases and J by 0 bases, with 9 bases between them. The CDR3 has 16 residues. CDR3 DNA: TGTGCCAGCAGCTTGGGACTCCCGACAACTAATGAAAAACTGTTTTTT. The encoded protein is CASSLGLPTTNEKLFF.

The genes are TRBV12-5 and TRBJ1-5, with D unclear. V lost 0 bases, J lost 0 bases, and 9 bases lay in between. Germline assignment: CDR1 LGHNT and CDR2 FRNRAP. The CDR3 contains 16 residues. The CDR3 is CASGLVVSYSNQPQHF. In DNA form, the CDR3 reads TGTGCTAGTGGTTTGGTGGTCAGCTATAGCAATCAGCCCCAGCATTTT.

The V and J genes are TRBV7-9 and TRBJ2-2, with TRBD1 matching 10 bases. Germline V lookup: CDR1 SEHNR, CDR2 FQNEAQ (reference sequence). Germline trimming cut 0 bases from V and 4 bases from J; bases unmatched to any gene: 2. CDR3 length: 16 amino acids. CDR3 amino acids: CASSLAGTGATGELFF. The CDR3 region has the DNA TGTGCCAGCAGCTTAGCGGGGACAGGGGCCACCGGGGAGCTGTTTTTT.

This chain uses TRBV5-1 with TRBJ1-4; 11 bases line up with TRBD1. V trimming: 0 bases; J trimming: 7 bases; junction bases outside the gene matches: 2. The V gene's germline CDR1 is SGHRS and CDR2 YFSETQ. The CDR3 has 15 amino acids. The CDR3 is CASSLEGTGGEKLFF. CDR3 DNA sequence: TGCGCCAGCAGCTTGGAAGGGACAGGGGGTGAAAAACTGTTTTTT. Combining the CDR3 with reference TRBV5-1 and TRBJ1-4 gives the whole variable domain KAGVTQTPRYLIKTRGQQVTLSCSPISGHRSVSWYQQTPGQGLQFLFEYFSETQRNKGNFPGRFSGRQFSNSRSEMNVSTLELGDSALYLCASSLEGTGGEKLFFGSGTQLSVL.

The rearrangement joins TRBV6-2 or TRBV6-3 to TRBJ1-1, with D possibly being TRBD1 (5 bases). Germline CDR1 and CDR2: MNHEY and SVGEGT. V was clipped by 0 bases and J by 1 base, with 12 bases between them. The CDR3 totals 16 residues. CDR3 DNA sequence: TGTGCCAGCAGTTACTCGTTCGAGGGGAAGAACACTGAAGCTTTCTTT. Protein sequence: CASSYSFEGKNTEAFF.

The CDR3 region has the DNA TGTGCCAGCAGCCCCGCGGCGCAGGGGGGCTATGGCTACACCTTC. This encodes CASSPAAQGGYGYTF. The chain employs TRBV3-1 (or the pseudogene TRBV3-2) and TRBJ1-2, with 7 nucleotides matching TRBD1. Germline V lookup: CDR1 LGHDT, CDR2 YNNKEL (reference sequence). After removal of 4 bases from V and 4 bases from J, the junction contained 9 bases not matched to a gene. The CDR3 loop spans 15 amino acids.

The chain joins TRBV24-1 to TRBJ2-3; tentatively, D is TRBD2 (6 bases). This CDR3 has 13 residues. In germline, CDR1 is KGHDR, CDR2 SFDVKD. V dropped 8 bases and J dropped 2 bases, with 10 bases sitting between them. CDR3 loop: CATNSGTTDTQYF. CDR3 bases: TGTGCCACCAATAGCGGAACCACAGATACGCAGTATTTT.

The chain links TRBV4-1 to TRBJ2-3; 7 positions match TRBD1. CDR3 length equals 19 residues. The V gene end was trimmed by 0 bases and the J gene end by 4 bases; junction bases not matched to a gene: 16. Germline-derived CDR1 and CDR2 are MGHRA and YSYEKL. CDR3 nucleotide sequence: TGCGCCAGCAGCCAAGATCAAGCCTCGACAGGGTGGGGGCCAGATACGCAGTATTTT. It specifies CASSQDQASTGWGPDTQYF.

The genes are TRBV12-3 or TRBV12-4 and TRBJ1-2; 7 bases are a match to TRBD1. With 7 bases clipped from V and 8 bases from J, the junction kept 10 bases outside the gene matches. This CDR3 is built from 13 residues. Here the CDR3 DNA reads TGTGCCAGCATCTGGGAGGGGGCTCAAGGCTACACCTTC. Its translation is CASIWEGAQGYTF.

The chain combines TRBV5-4 with TRBJ2-7, with unresolved D. Trimming shortened V by 0 bases and J by 3 bases, and 13 bases separated the two germline ends. Germline values: CDR1 SGHNT, CDR2 YYREEE (reference sequence). The CDR3 sequence is 15 residues long. In nucleotides, the CDR3 is TGTGCCAGCAGCTTGGCCGGTAGTTACCTCTACGAGCAGTACTTC. Translating gives CASSLAGSYLYEQYF. Using reference TRBV5-4 and TRBJ2-7 for the parts outside the CDR3, the full variable domain is ETGVTQSPTHLIKTRGQQVTLRCSSQSGHNTVSWYQQALGQGPQFIFQYYREEENGRGNFPPRFSGLQFPNYSSELNVNALELDDSALYLCASSLAGSYLYEQYFGPGTRLTVT.

The rearrangement joins TRBV12-3 or TRBV12-4 to TRBJ2-7; no firm D call. V lost 3 bases, J lost 3 bases, and 9 bases lay in between. The CDR3 covers 13 residues. CDR3 nucleotides: TGTGCCAGCAGTTTGGAACGAGACTACGAGCAGTACTTC. Translation: CASSLERDYEQYF.

CDR3: CASSENGQLYGYTF. In DNA form, the CDR3 reads TGCGCCAGCAGTGAGAATGGGCAGCTCTATGGCTACACCTTC. This chain joins TRBV10-2 and TRBJ1-2, with D unresolved. The CDR3 is 14 residues long. V dropped 2 bases and J dropped 4 bases, with 11 bases sitting between them. The V gene's germline CDR1 is WSHSY and CDR2 SAAADI.

The genes are TRBV5-1 and TRBJ2-3; TRBD1 aligns across 8 bases. The germline V gene has CDR1 SGHRS and CDR2 YFSETQ. This CDR3 contains 17 residues. J lost 0 bases, V lost 3 bases, and 9 bases had no gene match. The CDR3: CASSSGNGQGSTDTQYF. The DNA of the CDR3 is TGCGCCAGCAGCTCGGGGAACGGACAGGGTAGCACAGATACGCAGTATTTT.

This chain joins TRBV9 and TRBJ2-2; 8 positions agree with TRBD2. The CDR3 runs 15 residues. CDR1 is SGDLS, CDR2 YYNGEE, per germline. With V trimmed by 4 bases and J by 5 bases, 7 bases remained unmatched. The CDR3 protein is CASSPGGAGTGELFF. The CDR3 DNA reads as TGTGCCAGCAGCCCCGGGGGGGCGGGAACCGGGGAGCTGTTTTTT.